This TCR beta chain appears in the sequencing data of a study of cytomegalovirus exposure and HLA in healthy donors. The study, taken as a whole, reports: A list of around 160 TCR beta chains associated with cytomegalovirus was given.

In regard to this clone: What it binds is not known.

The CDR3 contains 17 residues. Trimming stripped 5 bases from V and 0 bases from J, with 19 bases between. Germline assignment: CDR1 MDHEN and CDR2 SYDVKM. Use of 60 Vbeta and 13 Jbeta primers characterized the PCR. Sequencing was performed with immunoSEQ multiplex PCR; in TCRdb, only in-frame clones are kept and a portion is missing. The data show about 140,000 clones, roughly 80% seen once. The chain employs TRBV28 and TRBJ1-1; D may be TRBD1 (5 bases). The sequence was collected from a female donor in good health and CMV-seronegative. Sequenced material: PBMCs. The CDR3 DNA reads TGTGCCAGCAGTCCAACCGGGACTGGACACATGAACACTGAAGCTTTCTTT. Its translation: CASSPTGTGHMNTEAFF.